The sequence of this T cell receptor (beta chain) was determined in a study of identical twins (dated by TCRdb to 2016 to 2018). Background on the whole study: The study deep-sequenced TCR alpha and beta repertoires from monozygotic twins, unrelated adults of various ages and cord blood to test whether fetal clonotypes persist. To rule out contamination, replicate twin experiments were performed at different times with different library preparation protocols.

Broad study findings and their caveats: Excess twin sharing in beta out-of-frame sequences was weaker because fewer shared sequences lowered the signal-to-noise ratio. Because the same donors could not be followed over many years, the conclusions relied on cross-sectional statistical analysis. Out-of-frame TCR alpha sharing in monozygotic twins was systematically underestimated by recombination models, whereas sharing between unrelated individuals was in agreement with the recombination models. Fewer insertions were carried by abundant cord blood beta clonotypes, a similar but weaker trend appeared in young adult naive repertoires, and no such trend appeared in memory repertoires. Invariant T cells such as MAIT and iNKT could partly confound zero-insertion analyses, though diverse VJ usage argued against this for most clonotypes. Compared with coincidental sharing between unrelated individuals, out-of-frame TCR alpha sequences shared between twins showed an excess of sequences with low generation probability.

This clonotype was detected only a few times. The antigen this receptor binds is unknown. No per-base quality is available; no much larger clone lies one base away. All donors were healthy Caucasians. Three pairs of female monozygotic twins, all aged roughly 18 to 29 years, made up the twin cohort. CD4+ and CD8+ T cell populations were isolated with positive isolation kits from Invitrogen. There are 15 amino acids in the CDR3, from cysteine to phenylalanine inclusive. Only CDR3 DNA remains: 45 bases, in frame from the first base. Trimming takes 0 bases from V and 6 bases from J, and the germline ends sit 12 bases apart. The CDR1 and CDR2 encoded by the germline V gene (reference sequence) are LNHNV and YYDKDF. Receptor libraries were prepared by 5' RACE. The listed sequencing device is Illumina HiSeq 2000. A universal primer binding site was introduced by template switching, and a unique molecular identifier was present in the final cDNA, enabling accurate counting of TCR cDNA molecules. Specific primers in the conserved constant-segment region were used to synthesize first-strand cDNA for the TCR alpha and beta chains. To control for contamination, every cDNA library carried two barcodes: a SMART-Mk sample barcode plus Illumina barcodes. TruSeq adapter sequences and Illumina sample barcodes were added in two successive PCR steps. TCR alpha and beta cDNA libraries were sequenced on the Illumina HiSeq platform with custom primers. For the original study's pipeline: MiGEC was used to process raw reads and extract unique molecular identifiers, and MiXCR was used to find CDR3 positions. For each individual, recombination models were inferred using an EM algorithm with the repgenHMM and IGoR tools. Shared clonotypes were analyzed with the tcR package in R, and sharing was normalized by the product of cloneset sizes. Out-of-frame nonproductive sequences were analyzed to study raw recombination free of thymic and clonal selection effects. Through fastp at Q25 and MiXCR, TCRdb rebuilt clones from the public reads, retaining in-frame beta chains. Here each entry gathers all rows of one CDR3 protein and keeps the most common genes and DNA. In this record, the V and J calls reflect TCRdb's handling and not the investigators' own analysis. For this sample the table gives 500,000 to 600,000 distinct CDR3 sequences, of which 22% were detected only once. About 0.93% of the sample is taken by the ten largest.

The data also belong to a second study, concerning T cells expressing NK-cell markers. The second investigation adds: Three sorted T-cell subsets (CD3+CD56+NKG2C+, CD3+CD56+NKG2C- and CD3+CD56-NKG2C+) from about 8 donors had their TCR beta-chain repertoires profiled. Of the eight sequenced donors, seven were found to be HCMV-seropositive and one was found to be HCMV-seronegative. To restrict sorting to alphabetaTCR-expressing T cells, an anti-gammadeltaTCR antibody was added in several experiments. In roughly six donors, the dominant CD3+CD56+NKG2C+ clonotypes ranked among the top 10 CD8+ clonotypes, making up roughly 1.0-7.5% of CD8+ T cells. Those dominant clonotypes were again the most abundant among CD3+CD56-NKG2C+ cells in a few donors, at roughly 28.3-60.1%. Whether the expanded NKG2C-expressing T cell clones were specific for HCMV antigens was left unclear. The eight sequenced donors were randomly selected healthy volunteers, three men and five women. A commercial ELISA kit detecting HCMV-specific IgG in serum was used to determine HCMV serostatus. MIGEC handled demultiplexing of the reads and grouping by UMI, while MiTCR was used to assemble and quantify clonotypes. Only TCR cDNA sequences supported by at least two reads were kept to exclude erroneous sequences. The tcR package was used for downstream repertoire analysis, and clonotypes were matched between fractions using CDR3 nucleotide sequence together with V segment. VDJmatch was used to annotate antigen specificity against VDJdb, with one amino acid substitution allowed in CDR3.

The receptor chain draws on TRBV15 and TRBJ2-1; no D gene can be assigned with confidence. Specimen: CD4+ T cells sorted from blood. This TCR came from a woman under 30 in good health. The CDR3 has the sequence CATSRDPTLGNEQFF. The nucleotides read TGTGCCACCAGCAGAGATCCGACTCTTGGCAATGAGCAGTTCTTC.